Described below is a single T cell receptor (beta chain) sequence and its context. This entry is derived from a study of blood T cell repertoires in COVID-19. This CDR3 is 15 amino acids long. The germline V gene has CDR1 MNHEY and CDR2 SVGEGT. The J segment lost 2 bases and the V segment lost 5 bases, leaving 5 bases of the junction unmatched. TCRdb keeps only in-frame clones here, not all; method: immunoSEQ multiplex PCR. The table lists roughly 260,000 clones, 88% of them singletons. The origin of this receptor is a woman aged 25 to 39 with COVID-19, enrolled during active disease. The V and J genes are TRBV6-2 or TRBV6-3 and TRBJ2-5; 10 bases are shared with TRBD2. Sequencing used peripheral blood. CDR3 DNA sequence: TGTGCCAGCAGTACACTAGCGGGGCTTCAAGAGACCCAGTACTTC. Protein: CASSTLAGLQETQYF.